This entry lists 30 T cell receptor beta chains sequenced from one sample in a study of shared clonotypes between healthy human individuals. Produced via immunoSEQ multiplex PCR; TCRdb's table is partial and in-frame only. The sample has 500,000 to 550,000 clones; approximately 95% are singletons. The sample taken for sequencing was naive CD4+ T cells sorted from blood. Described subset: CD45RA+ positively selected. The receptors here all came from a woman aged 25 to 39 in good health.

The chain has TRBV6-5 and TRBJ1-1; 10 bases map to TRBD1. This CDR3 comprises 14 residues. The germline V gene has CDR1 MNHEY and CDR2 SVGAGI. The J segment lost 9 bases and the V segment lost 2 bases, leaving 6 bases of the junction unmatched. The CDR3 DNA follows: TGTGCCAGCAGTTACCAACCTGACAGGGGGCAAGCTTTCTTT. Protein product: CASSYQPDRGQAFF.

This clone appeared once. This chain joins TRBV7-9 and TRBJ2-7, with 10 bases lining up with TRBD1. CDR3 length equals 15 residues. V lost 5 bases and J lost 4; bases outside the gene matches: 8. Germline CDR1 and CDR2: SEHNR and FQNEAQ (reference sequence). CDR3 coding DNA: TGTGCCAGCAGCCCTAGACCGGGACAGGGGTACGAGCAGTACTTC. Translated, it gives CASSPRPGQGYEQYF.

The chain is built from TRBV11-2 and TRBJ2-5; 7 nucleotides line up with TRBD1. V trimming: 4 bases; J trimming: 4 bases; junction bases outside the gene matches: 9. Germline CDR1 and CDR2: SGHAT and FQNNGV. The CDR3 is 15 residues long. CDR3 DNA: TGTGCCAGCAGCTCCCCCGGGACAGTAACAGAGACCCAGTACTTC. Protein: CASSSPGTVTETQYF.

This chain uses TRBV14 with TRBJ2-1, with 7 bases that match TRBD2. This CDR3 is 15 amino acids long. With 3 bases clipped from V and 2 bases from J, the junction kept 4 bases outside the gene matches. CDR1 and CDR2 from the germline V gene are SGHDN and FVKESK. CDR3 loop: CASSHSGVPYNEQFF. The CDR3 bases are TGTGCCAGCAGCCACAGCGGGGTTCCCTACAATGAGCAGTTCTTC. Looking up the rest from reference TRBV14 and TRBJ2-1 gives the full variable domain: EAGVTQFPSHSVIEKGQTVTLRCDPISGHDNLYWYRRVMGKEIKFLLHFVKESKQDESGMPNNRFLAERTGGTYSTLKVQPAELEDSGVYFCASSHSGVPYNEQFFGPGTRLTVL.

As regards this clone: At one of its ends the junction is not consistent with the germline gene, which may arise from a read error. The chain combines TRBV7-9 with TRBJ2-5; no firm D call. Looked up from germline, CDR1 is SEHNR and CDR2 is FQNEAQ (reference sequence). The CDR3 length is 14 residues. CDR3 sequence: CAISPLFRQETQYF. CDR3 DNA sequence: TGTGCCATCAGCCCCCTATTCCGCCAAGAGACCCAGTACTTC.

This clone showed up just once. The chain recombines TRBV4-1 with TRBJ1-4, with D perhaps TRBD1 (6 bases). Germline CDR1 is MGHRA and CDR2 is YSYEKL. Trimming shortened V by 1 base and J by 2 bases, and 11 bases separated the two germline ends. The CDR3 has 16 residues. The CDR3 loop reads CASSQARQATNEKLFF. The CDR3 DNA reads as TGCGCCAGCAGCCAAGCGCGACAGGCCACTAATGAAAAACTGTTTTTT.

The genes are TRBV27 and TRBJ2-7, with TRBD1 matching 10 bases. V dropped 7 bases and J dropped 3; count of bases not matched to a gene: 9. The CDR3 is 15 residues long. Germline V gene sequence: CDR1 MNHEY, CDR2 SMNVEV (reference sequence). The CDR3 protein is CASTTAGTGDYEQYF. The CDR3 DNA reads TGTGCCAGCACCACCGCCGGGACAGGGGACTACGAGCAGTACTTC.

The rearrangement links TRBV7-3 to TRBJ1-1; no clear D. CDR1 is SGHTA and CDR2 is FQGTGA in the germline V gene. CDR3 length: 13 residues. Trimming cost V 4 bases and J 2 bases, with 8 bases left between them. CDR3 coding DNA: TGTGCCAGCAGCTCGACACCTAACACTGAAGCTTTCTTT. Translated: CASSSTPNTEAFF.

The chain links TRBV20-1 to TRBJ2-1, with D tentatively TRBD2 (5 bases). The CDR3 has 11 residues. Germline V gene sequence: CDR1 DFQATT, CDR2 SNEGSKA (reference sequence). Trimming stripped 3 bases from V and 7 bases from J, with 7 bases between. The CDR3 DNA reads as TGCAGTGCTAGTCGGAGGAATGAGCAGTTCTTC. Protein product: CSASRRNEQFF.

The chain uses TRBV28 and TRBJ2-7; tentative D call: TRBD1 (5 bases). Per germline, CDR1 MDHEN and CDR2 SYDVKM. The V end lost 10 bases, the J end lost 2 bases, and 12 bases lay between the germline ends. The CDR3 loop spans 12 amino acids. In nucleotides, the CDR3 is TGTGCCACCCAGGGCACCACCTACGAGCAGTACTTC. It codes for CATQGTTYEQYF.

This sequence joins TRBV28 and TRBJ2-6; weak D call: TRBD1 (5 bases). Per the germline V gene, CDR1 is MDHEN and CDR2 is SYDVKM. The CDR3 extends over 13 amino acids. V was clipped by 8 bases and J by 0 bases, with 5 bases between them. CDR3 nucleotides: TGTGCCAGCGGGGCCTCTGGGGCCAACGTCCTGACTTTC. It specifies CASGASGANVLTF.

The gene calls are TRBV9 and TRBJ1-2, with 7 bases aligning to TRBD1. Germline V CDR1 and CDR2: SGDLS, YYNGEE. The CDR3 runs to 15 residues. J gave up 0 bases and V 0 bases, and 2 bases lay outside the gene matches. The CDR3 loop reads CASSVGTGTNYGYTF. The CDR3 bases are TGTGCCAGCAGCGTAGGGACAGGAACTAACTATGGCTACACCTTC.

This clone has more than one count but fewer than ten. The chain combines TRBV28 with TRBJ2-7; D is unresolved. Germline assignment: CDR1 MDHEN and CDR2 SYDVKM. V was shortened by 6 bases and J by 0 bases, with 6 bases between the two germline ends. The CDR3 runs 12 residues. CDR3 loop: CASRQSSYEQYF. In DNA, the CDR3 is TGTGCCAGCAGACAGAGCTCCTACGAGCAGTACTTC.

The rearrangement uses TRBV2 and TRBJ1-2; D not resolved. Trimming cost V 0 bases and J 7 bases, with 12 bases left between them. CDR1 is SNHLY and CDR2 is FYNNEI in the germline V gene. The CDR3 sequence is 14 residues long. Written as DNA, the CDR3 is TGTGCCAGCAGTGAAGCACAGTTAGAGATTGGCTACACCTTC. It codes for CASSEAQLEIGYTF. The complete variable domain, with remaining parts taken from reference TRBV2 and TRBJ1-2, reads EPEVTQTPSHQVTQMGQEVILRCVPISNHLYFYWYRQILGQKVEFLVSFYNNEISEKSEIFDDQFSVERPDGSNFTLKIRSTKLEDSAMYFCASSEAQLEIGYTFGSGTRLTVV.

The chain couples TRBV2 to TRBJ2-3, with D tentatively TRBD2 (6 bases). This CDR3 spans 13 amino acids. Germline values: CDR1 SNHLY, CDR2 FYNNEI. V lost 8 bases, J lost 1 base, and 10 bases lay in between. CDR3 DNA sequence: TGTGCCAGCTTAGCGGCTGGCACAGATACGCAGTATTTT. This codes for CASLAAGTDTQYF.

This clone was found a few times. The chain has TRBV18 and TRBJ1-3; D uncertain. CDR1 is KGHSH and CDR2 is LQKENI in the germline V gene. The CDR3 totals 14 residues. V lost 2 bases to trimming and J lost 3 bases, with 8 bases between them. CDR3 protein: CASSPSPNGNTIYF. The CDR3 DNA is TGTGCCAGCTCACCAAGTCCCAATGGAAACACCATATATTTT.

This chain links TRBV6-5 with TRBJ2-7, with a tentative D call TRBD1 (5 bases). Trimming removed 5 bases at V and 2 bases at J, with 10 bases between. Germline V gene sequence: CDR1 MNHEY, CDR2 SVGAGI. The CDR3 runs to 13 residues. CDR3 in amino acids: CASSRGHAYEQYF. CDR3 coding DNA: TGTGCCAGCAGTCGAGGACACGCCTACGAGCAGTACTTC.

This sequence joins TRBV19 and TRBJ2-1; D may be TRBD2 (6 bases). Trimming took 5 bases from V and 2 from J, leaving 16 bases between them. Per the germline V gene, CDR1 is LNHDA and CDR2 is SQIVND (reference sequence). There are 16 residues in the CDR3. The CDR3 here is CASSSLGGTPYNEQFF. CDR3 coding DNA: TGTGCCAGTAGTTCCCTCGGGGGAACCCCCTACAATGAGCAGTTCTTC.

The V gene is TRBV27, the J gene TRBJ2-2; 10 positions match TRBD2. The CDR3 loop spans 16 amino acids. Germline-derived CDR1 and CDR2 are MNHEY and SMNVEV (reference sequence). J lost 6 bases, V lost 0 bases, and 4 bases had no gene match. The CDR3 nucleotides are TGTGCCAGCAGTTTATCGGCTAGCGGGAGCCCCGGGGAGCTGTTTTTT. Its protein product is CASSLSASGSPGELFF.

The V call is TRBV28, the J call TRBJ2-7, with D perhaps matching TRBD2 (6 bases). Germline-derived CDR1 and CDR2 are MDHEN and SYDVKM. V gave up 5 bases and J gave up 0 bases, with 14 bases separating them. The CDR3 covers 15 residues. In nucleotides, the CDR3 is TGTGCCAGCAGTCCAAGCGGGCCTAGCTCCTACGAGCAGTACTTC. It codes for CASSPSGPSSYEQYF. Filled out from reference TRBV28 and TRBJ2-7, the complete variable domain reads DVKVTQSSRYLVKRTGEKVFLECVQDMDHENMFWYRQDPGLGLRLIYFSYDVKMKEKGDIPEGYSVSREKKERFSLILESASTNQTSMYLCASSPSGPSSYEQYFGPGTRLTVT.

The chain recombines TRBV19 with TRBJ1-4; no firm D call. V lost 7 bases and J 2 bases, leaving 14 bases between the germline ends. The CDR3 is 15 residues long. Germline values: CDR1 LNHDA, CDR2 SQIVND (reference sequence). Here the CDR3 reads CASNLRGSTNEKLFF. CDR3 nucleotides: TGTGCCAGTAACCTCCGGGGTTCGACTAATGAAAAACTGTTTTTT. Supplemented by reference TRBV19 and TRBJ1-4, the full variable domain reads DGGITQSPKYLFRKEGQNVTLSCEQNLNHDAMYWYRQDPGQGLRLIYYSQIVNDFQKGDIAEGYSVSREKKESFPLTVTSAQKNPTAFYLCASNLRGSTNEKLFFGSGTQLSVL.

This chain connects TRBV5-1 to TRBJ1-3; 10 bases match TRBD1. The germline V gene encodes CDR1 SGHRS and CDR2 YFSETQ. This CDR3 is built from 15 residues. J gave up 7 bases and V 4 bases, and 8 bases lay outside the gene matches. The CDR3 DNA sequence: TGCGCCAGCAGCCCCCTGGGACAGGGGAGTAACACCATATATTTT. It translates to CASSPLGQGSNTIYF.

This chain connects TRBV25-1 to TRBJ2-5; unclear D gene. The ends were cut back, 2 bases at V and 9 bases at J, with 16 bases in the middle. This CDR3 comprises 14 residues. Germline V lookup: CDR1 MGHDK, CDR2 SYGVNS. The CDR3 is CASSEDGSGAAQYF. The CDR3 nucleotides read TGTGCCAGCAGTGAAGATGGTTCGGGCGCGGCCCAGTACTTC.

This chain connects TRBV19 to TRBJ2-7; D is uncertain. V lost 4 bases, J lost 0 bases, and 10 bases lay in between. The germline CDR1 and CDR2 sequences are LNHDA and SQIVND (reference sequence). The CDR3 runs to 14 residues. CDR3 amino acids: CASSSGRNSYEQYF. DNA of the CDR3: TGTGCCAGTAGTAGTGGACGGAACTCCTACGAGCAGTACTTC.

This chain links TRBV5-1 with TRBJ2-7; 7 nucleotides align to TRBD1. CDR1 is SGHRS, CDR2 YFSETQ, per germline. Unmatched junction bases numbered 13, after V lost 0 bases and J lost 7 bases. This CDR3 is 16 amino acids long. The CDR3 protein is CASSLGGGQVRMEQYF. The CDR3 bases are TGCGCCAGCAGCTTGGGTGGAGGACAGGTACGCATGGAGCAGTACTTC.

V gene TRBV19 combines with J gene TRBJ1-3; TRBD1 agrees at 7 bases. CDR1 and CDR2 from the germline V gene are LNHDA and SQIVND (reference sequence). This CDR3 contains 14 residues. V dropped 7 bases and J dropped 2; count of bases not matched to a gene: 5. CDR3 DNA: TGTGCCAGTAAACCCGACAGGGCTGGAAACACCATATATTTT. Amino acids: CASKPDRAGNTIYF.

This rearrangement joins TRBV18 to TRBJ2-2; D is unclear. The ends were cut back, 2 bases at V and 1 base at J, with 8 bases in the middle. Germline loops: CDR1 KGHSH, CDR2 LQKENI. The CDR3 runs 15 residues. The CDR3 coding sequence is TGTGCCAGCTCACCAACGGGTTTGAACACCGGGGAGCTGTTTTTT. It is translated as CASSPTGLNTGELFF.

This clone has just a few counts. The rearrangement joins TRBV5-6 to TRBJ2-7; no reliable D call. CDR1 is SGHDT and CDR2 is YYEEEE in the germline V gene. Trimming pared 4 bases from V and 4 bases from J, leaving 9 bases between. This CDR3 region has 12 residues. The CDR3 DNA follows: TGTGCCAGCAGCCTGCTGTGGTACGAGCAGTACTTC. This sequence encodes CASSLLWYEQYF. The full variable domain, rest sourced from reference TRBV5-6 and TRBJ2-7, is DAGVTQSPTHLIKTRGQQVTLRCSPKSGHDTVSWYQQALGQGPQFIFQYYEEEERQRGNFPDRFSGHQFPNYSSELNVNALLLGDSALYLCASSLLWYEQYFGPGTRLTVT.

This rearrangement joins TRBV6-5 to TRBJ1-5, with 8 bases fitting TRBD1. CDR1 MNHEY and CDR2 SVGAGI come from the germline V gene. The CDR3 is 15 residues long. V trimming: 6 bases; J trimming: 4 bases; junction bases outside the gene matches: 8. As DNA, the CDR3 is TGTGCCAGCAGACTACGGACAGGGCTAAATCAGCCCCAGCATTTT. Its translation: CASRLRTGLNQPQHF.

The chain employs TRBV28 and TRBJ2-1; D assignment may be TRBD1 or TRBD2 (5 bases each). The V end lost 6 bases, the J end lost 10 bases, and 22 bases lay between the germline ends. This CDR3 comprises 15 residues. Germline assignment: CDR1 MDHEN and CDR2 SYDVKM. In DNA, the CDR3 is TGTGCCAGCAGCCGAGGGACGATGCGTGCGGACGAGCAGTTCTTC. It yields the protein CASSRGTMRADEQFF.